This T cell receptor (beta chain) was recovered during a study of shared clonotypes between healthy human individuals. The CDR3 spans 14 residues. CDR1 and CDR2 (germline): SQVTM, ANQGSEA. V was trimmed by 7 bases and J by 4 bases, leaving 19 bases between them. Study results and limitations: Apart from blood, nothing was sampled; tissue repertoires likely differ. Clonotype sharing levels among donors were expected to vary with sequencing depth.

Here immunoSEQ multiplex PCR was the method, and the copy in TCRdb shows in-frame clones only, minus some. Of about 800,000 clones in the sample, 95% to 97% were seen once. This clone showed up just once. Its matching antigen is unknown. Naive CD8 isolation took CD45RO-negative cells positively selected for CCR7 and excluded terminally differentiated effector memory CD45RA+ cells. The genes are TRBV29-1 and TRBJ1-2, with unresolved D. Sequenced material: naive CD8+ T cells sorted from blood. The origin of this receptor is a man aged 25-45 years in good health. The CDR3 DNA sequence: TGCAGCGCCCTCCCAGCGACAACCCTCTATGGCTACACCTTC. This gives the protein CSALPATTLYGYTF.